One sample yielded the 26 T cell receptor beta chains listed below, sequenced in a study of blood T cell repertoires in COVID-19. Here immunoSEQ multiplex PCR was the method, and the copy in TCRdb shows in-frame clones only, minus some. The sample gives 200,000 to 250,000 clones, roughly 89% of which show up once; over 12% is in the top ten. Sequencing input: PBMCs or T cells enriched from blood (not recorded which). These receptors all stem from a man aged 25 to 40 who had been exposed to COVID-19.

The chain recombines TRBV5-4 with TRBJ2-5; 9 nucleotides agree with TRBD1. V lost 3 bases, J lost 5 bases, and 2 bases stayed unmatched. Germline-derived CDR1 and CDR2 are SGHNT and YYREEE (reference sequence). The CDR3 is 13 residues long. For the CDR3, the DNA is TGTGCCAGCAGCTGGGACAGGGAGGAGACCCAGTACTTC. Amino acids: CASSWDREETQYF.

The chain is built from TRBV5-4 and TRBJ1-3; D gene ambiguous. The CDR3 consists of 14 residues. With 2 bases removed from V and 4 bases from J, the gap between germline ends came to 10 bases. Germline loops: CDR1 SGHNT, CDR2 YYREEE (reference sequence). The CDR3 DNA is TGTGCCAGCAGCTTCCAAAGCAGGGGAAACACCATATATTTT. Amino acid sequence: CASSFQSRGNTIYF.

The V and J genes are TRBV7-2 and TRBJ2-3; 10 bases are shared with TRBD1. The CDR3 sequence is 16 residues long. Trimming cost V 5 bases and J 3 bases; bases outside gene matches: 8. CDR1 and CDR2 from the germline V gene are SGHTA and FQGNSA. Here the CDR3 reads CASSTRTGGGTDTQYF. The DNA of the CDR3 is TGTGCCAGCAGCACCAGGACAGGGGGTGGTACAGATACGCAGTATTTT.

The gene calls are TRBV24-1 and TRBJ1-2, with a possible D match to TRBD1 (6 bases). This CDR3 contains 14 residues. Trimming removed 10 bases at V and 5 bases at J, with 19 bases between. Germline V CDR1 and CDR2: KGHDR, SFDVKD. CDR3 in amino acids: CATSREGEGYGYTF. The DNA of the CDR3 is TGTGCCACAAGCCGGGAGGGGGAAGGGTATGGCTACACCTTC.

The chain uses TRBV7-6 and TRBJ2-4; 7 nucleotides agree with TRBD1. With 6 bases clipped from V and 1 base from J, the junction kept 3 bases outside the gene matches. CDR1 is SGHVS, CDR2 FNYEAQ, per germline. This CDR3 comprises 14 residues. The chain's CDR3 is CASRSGQAKNIQYF. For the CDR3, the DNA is TGTGCCAGCAGATCGGGACAGGCCAAAAACATTCAGTACTTC.

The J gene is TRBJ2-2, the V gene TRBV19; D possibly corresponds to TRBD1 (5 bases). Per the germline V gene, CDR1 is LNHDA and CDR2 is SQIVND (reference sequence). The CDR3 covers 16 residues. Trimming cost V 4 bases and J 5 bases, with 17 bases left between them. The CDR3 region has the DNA TGTGCCAGTAGTAGAAAAAGGGTATCAGGGACCGGGGAGCTGTTTTTT. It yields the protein CASSRKRVSGTGELFF. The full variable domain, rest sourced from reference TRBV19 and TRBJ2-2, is DGGITQSPKYLFRKEGQNVTLSCEQNLNHDAMYWYRQDPGQGLRLIYYSQIVNDFQKGDIAEGYSVSREKKESFPLTVTSAQKNPTAFYLCASSRKRVSGTGELFFGEGSRLTVL.

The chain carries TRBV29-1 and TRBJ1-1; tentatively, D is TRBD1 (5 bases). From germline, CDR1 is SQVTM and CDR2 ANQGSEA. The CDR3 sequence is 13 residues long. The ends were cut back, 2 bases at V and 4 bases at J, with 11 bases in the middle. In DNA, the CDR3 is TGCAGCGTTGAAAAGGGCAGGGCCACTGAAGCTTTCTTT. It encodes CSVEKGRATEAFF.

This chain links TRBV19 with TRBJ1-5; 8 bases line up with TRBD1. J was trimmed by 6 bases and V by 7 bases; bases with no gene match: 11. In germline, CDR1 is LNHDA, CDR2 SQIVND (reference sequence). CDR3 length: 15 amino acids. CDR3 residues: CASKGGQGAPQPQHF. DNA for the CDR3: TGTGCCAGTAAAGGGGGGCAGGGGGCTCCTCAGCCCCAGCATTTT.

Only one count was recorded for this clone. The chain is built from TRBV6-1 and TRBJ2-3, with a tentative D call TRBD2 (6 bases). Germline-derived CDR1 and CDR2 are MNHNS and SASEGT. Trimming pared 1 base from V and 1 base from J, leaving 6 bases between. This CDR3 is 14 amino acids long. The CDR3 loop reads CASSEGRGTDTQYF. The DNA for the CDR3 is TGTGCCAGCAGTGAAGGGAGGGGCACAGATACGCAGTATTTT.

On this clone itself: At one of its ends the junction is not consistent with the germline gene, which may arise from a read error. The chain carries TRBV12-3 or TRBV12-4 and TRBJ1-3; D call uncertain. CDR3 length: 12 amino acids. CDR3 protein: CASSLSREGKNF. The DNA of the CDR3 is TGTGCCAGCAGTTTATCGAGGGAGGGCAAAAATTTT.

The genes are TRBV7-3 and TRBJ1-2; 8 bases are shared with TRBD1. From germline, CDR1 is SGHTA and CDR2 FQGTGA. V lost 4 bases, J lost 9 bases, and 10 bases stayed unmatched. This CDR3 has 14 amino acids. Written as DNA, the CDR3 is TGTGCCAGCAGCTCTACCGGGACAGGAATCAGCTACACCTTC. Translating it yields CASSSTGTGISYTF. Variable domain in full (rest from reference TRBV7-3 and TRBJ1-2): GAGVSQTPSNKVTEKGKYVELRCDPISGHTALYWYRQSLGQGPEFLIYFQGTGAADDSGLPNDRFFAVRPEGSVSTLKIQRTERGDSAVYLCASSSTGTGISYTFGSGTRLTVV.

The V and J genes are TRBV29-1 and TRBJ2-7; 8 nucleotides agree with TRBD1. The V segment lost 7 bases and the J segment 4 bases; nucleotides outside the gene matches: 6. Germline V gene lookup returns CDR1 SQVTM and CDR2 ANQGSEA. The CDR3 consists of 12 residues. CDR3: CSARDRLYEQYF. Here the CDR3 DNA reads TGCAGCGCCCGGGACAGGCTTTACGAGCAGTACTTC.

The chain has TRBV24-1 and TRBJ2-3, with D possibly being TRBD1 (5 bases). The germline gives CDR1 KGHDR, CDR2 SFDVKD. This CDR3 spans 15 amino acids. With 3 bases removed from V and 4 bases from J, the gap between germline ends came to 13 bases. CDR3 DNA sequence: TGTGCCACCAGTGATGCGACCGACAGTGCAGATACGCAGTATTTT. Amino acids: CATSDATDSADTQYF.

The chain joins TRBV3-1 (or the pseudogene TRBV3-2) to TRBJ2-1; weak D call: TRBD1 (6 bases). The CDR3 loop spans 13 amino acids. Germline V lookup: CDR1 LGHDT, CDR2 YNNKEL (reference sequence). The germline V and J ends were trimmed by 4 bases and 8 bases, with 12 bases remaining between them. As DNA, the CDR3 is TGTGCCAGCAGCCGGACTTGGGGGCATGAGCAGTTCTTC. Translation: CASSRTWGHEQFF.

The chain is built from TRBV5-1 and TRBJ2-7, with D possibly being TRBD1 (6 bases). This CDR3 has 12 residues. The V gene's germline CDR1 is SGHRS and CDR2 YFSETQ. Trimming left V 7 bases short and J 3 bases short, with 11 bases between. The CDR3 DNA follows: TGCGCCAGCTCCCGGGACAACTACGAGCAGTACTTC. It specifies CASSRDNYEQYF.

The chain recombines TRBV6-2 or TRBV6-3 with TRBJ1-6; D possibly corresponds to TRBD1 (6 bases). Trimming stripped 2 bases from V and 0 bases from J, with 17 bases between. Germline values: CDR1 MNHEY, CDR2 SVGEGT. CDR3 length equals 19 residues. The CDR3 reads CASSYTGQIMSSYNSPLHF. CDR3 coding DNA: TGTGCCAGCAGTTACACCGGACAGATAATGAGCTCCTATAATTCACCCCTCCACTTT.

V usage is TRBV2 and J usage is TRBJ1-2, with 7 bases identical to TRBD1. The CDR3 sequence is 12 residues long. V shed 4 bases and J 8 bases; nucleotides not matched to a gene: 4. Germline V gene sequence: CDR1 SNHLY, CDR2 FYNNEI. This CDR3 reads CASSGQGLGYTF. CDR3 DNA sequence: TGTGCCAGCAGTGGACAGGGTTTAGGCTACACCTTC.

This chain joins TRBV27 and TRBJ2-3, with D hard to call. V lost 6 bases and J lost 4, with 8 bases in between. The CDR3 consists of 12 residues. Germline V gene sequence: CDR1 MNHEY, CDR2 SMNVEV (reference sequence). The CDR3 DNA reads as TGTGCCAGCAGAACAGTACCAGATACGCAGTATTTT. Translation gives CASRTVPDTQYF.

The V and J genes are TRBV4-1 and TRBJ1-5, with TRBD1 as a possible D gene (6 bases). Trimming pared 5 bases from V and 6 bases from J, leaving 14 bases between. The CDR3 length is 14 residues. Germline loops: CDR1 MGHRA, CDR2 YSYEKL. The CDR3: CASSNRQDGQPQHF. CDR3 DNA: TGCGCCAGCAGCAACCGACAGGACGGTCAGCCCCAGCATTTT.

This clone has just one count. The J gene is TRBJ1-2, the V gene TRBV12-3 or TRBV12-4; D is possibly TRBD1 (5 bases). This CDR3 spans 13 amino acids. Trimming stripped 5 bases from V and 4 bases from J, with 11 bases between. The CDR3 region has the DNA TGTGCCAGCAGTGCCGACAGCGTCTATGGCTACACCTTC. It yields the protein CASSADSVYGYTF.

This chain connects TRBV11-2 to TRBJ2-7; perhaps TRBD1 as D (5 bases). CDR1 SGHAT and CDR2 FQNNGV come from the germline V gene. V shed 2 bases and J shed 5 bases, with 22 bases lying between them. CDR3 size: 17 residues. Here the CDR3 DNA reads TGTGCCAGCAGCTTATCCCCCACCGCAGGGATGGTGAACGAGCAGTACTTC. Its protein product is CASSLSPTAGMVNEQYF.

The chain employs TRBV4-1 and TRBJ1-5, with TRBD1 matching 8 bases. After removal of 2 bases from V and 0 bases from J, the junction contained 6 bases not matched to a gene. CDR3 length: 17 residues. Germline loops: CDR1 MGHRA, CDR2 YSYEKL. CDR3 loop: CASSQPGTGYSNQPQHF. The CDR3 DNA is TGCGCCAGCAGCCAACCTGGGACAGGTTATAGCAATCAGCCCCAGCATTTT.

DNA of the CDR3: TGTGCCAGCAGTTCCGCGGCTGGTCAGCCCCAGCATTTT. Residues: CASSSAAGQPQHF. This rearrangement joins TRBV12-3 or TRBV12-4 to TRBJ1-5; D is unresolved. V lost 4 bases, J lost 6 bases, and 10 bases lay in between. The CDR3 covers 13 residues.

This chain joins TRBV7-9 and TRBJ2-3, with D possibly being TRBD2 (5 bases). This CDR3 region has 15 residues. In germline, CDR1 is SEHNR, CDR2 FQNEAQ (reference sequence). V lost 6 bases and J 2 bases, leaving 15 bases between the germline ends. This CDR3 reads CASRHPGETTDTQYF. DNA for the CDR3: TGTGCCAGCAGACACCCCGGGGAGACCACAGATACGCAGTATTTT.

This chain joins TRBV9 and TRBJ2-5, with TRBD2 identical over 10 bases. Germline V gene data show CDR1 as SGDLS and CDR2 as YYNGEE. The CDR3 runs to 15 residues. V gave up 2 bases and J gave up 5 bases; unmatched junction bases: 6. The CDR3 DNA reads TGTGCCAGCAGCGTTGGACTAGCGGTTTTGGAGACCCAGTACTTC. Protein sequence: CASSVGLAVLETQYF. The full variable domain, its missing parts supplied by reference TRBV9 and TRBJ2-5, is DSGVTQTPKHLITATGQRVTLRCSPRSGDLSVYWYQQSLDQGLQFLIQYYNGEERAKGNILERFSAQQFPDLHSELNLSSLELGDSALYFCASSVGLAVLETQYFGPGTRLLVL.

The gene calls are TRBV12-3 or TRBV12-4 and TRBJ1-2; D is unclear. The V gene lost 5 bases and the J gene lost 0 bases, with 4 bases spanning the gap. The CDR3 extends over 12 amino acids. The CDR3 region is CASSPSNYGYTF. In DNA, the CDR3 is TGTGCCAGCAGTCCATCTAACTATGGCTACACCTTC.